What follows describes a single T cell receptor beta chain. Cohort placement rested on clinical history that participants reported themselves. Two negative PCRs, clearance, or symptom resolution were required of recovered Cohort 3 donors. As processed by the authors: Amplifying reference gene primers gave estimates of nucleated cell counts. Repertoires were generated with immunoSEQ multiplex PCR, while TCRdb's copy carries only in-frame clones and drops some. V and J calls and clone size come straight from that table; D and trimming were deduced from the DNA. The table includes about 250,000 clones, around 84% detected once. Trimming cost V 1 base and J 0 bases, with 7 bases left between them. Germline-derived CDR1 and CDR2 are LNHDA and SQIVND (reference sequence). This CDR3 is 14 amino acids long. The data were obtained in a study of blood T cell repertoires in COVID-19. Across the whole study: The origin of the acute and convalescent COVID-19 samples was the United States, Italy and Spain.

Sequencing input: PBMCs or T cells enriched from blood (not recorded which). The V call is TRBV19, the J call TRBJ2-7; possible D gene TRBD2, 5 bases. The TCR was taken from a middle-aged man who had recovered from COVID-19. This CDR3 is CASSIGGSSYEQYF. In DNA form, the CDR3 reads TGTGCCAGTAGTATAGGAGGGAGCTCCTACGAGCAGTACTTC.